The following is a T cell receptor beta chain sequence with its context. These data are taken from a study of blood T cell repertoires in COVID-19. Overall study context: Researchers got acute and convalescent COVID-19 samples from the United States, Italy and Spain. Sample material is recorded as cDNA or gDNA derived from T cells, B-cell-depleted T cells, or PBMCs.

TCRdb's copy holds only in-frame clones and misses some; the assay was immunoSEQ multiplex PCR. The sample lists 150,000 to 200,000 clones; more than 75% were seen once. This TCR was sampled from a human donor in a cohort sampled during active COVID-19. Sequencing was carried out using peripheral blood.

In DNA, the CDR3 is TGTGCCAGCAGTGCCGGGGAGTTCTCCTACGAGCAGTACTTC. It encodes CASSAGEFSYEQYF. This chain connects TRBV2 to TRBJ2-7; a possible D gene is TRBD2 (5 bases). CDR3 length: 14 amino acids. Trimming cost V 4 bases and J 0 bases, with 10 bases left between them. Germline V gene sequence: CDR1 SNHLY, CDR2 FYNNEI.